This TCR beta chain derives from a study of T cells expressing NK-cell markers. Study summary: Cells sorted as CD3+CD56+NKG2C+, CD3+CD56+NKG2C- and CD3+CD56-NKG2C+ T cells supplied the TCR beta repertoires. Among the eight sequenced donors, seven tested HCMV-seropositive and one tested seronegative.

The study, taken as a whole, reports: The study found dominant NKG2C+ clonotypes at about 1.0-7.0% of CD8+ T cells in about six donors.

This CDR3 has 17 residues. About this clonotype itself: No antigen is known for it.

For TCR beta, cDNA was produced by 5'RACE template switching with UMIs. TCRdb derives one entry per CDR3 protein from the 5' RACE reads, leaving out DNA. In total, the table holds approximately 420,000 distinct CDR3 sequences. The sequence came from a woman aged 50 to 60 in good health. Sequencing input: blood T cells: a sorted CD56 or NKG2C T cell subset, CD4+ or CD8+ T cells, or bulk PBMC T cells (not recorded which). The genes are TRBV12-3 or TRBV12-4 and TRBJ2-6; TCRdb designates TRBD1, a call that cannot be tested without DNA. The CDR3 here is CASRRLGVVSGANVLTF.